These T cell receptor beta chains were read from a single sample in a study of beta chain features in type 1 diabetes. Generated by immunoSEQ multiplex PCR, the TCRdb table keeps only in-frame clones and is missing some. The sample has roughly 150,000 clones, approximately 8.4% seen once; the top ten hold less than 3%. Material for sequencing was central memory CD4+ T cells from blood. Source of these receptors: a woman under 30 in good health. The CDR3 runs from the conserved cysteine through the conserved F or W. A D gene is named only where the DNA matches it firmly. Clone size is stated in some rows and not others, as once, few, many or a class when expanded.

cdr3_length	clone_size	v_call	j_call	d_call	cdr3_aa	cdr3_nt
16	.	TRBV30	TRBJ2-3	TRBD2	CAWELAGVPGTDTQYF	TGTGCCTGGGAACTAGCGGGGGTGCCCGGCACAGATACGCAGTATTTT
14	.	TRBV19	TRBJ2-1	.	CASSIDQGWDEQFF	TGTGCCAGTAGTATAGACCAGGGGTGGGATGAGCAGTTCTTC
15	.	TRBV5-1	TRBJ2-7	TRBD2	CASSLGAGGQGEQYF	TGCGCCAGCAGCTTGGGAGCGGGAGGGCAAGGGGAGCAGTACTTC
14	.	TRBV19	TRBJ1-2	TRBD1	CASSTGQGGYGYTF	TGTGCCAGTAGTACCGGACAGGGCGGCTATGGCTACACCTTC
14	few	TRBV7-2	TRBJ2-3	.	CASSLGVFRDTQYF	TGTGCCAGCAGCTTAGGAGTGTTCAGGGATACGCAGTATTTT
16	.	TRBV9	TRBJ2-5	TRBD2	CASSATSGRPQETQYF	TGTGCCAGCAGCGCGACTAGCGGGAGGCCCCAAGAGACCCAGTACTTC
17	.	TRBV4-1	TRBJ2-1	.	CASSQLRSSGGFNEQFF	TGCGCCAGCAGCCAACTCCGGAGTAGCGGAGGATTCAATGAGCAGTTCTTC
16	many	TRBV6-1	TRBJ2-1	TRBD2	CASGEDVAGGGSEQFF	TGTGCCAGCGGGGAAGATGTAGCGGGAGGTGGTAGTGAGCAGTTCTTC
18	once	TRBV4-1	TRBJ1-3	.	CASSQDSRGLSSGNTIYF	TGCGCCAGCAGCCAAGATTCTAGGGGATTGAGCTCTGGAAACACCATATATTTT
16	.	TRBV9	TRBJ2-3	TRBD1	CASSKWTGGLTDTQYF	TGTGCCAGCAGCAAATGGACAGGGGGGCTGACAGATACGCAGTATTTT
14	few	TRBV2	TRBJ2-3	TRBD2	CASKTSGGTDTQYF	TGTGCCAGCAAGACTAGCGGAGGCACAGATACGCAGTATTTT
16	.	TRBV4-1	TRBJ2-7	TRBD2	CASSRALALSSYEQYF	TGCGCCAGCAGCCGAGCACTAGCGCTTAGCTCCTACGAGCAGTACTTC
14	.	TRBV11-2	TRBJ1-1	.	CASSLAGGGTEAFF	TGTGCCAGCAGCTTAGCGGGGGGCGGCACTGAAGCTTTCTTT
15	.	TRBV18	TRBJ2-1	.	CASSPLAPFGNEQFF	TGTGCCAGCTCACCATTGGCCCCCTTTGGCAATGAGCAGTTCTTC
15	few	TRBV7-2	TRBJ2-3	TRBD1	CASSSGQGSTDTQYF	TGTGCCAGCAGCTCTGGACAGGGCAGCACAGATACGCAGTATTTT
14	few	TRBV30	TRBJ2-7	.	CAWSATGLYPEQYF	TGTGCCTGGAGTGCCACAGGTCTCTACCCCGAGCAGTACTTC
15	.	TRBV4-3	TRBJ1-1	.	CASSSSDGGNTEAFF	TGCGCCAGCAGCTCATCAGACGGGGGTAACACTGAAGCTTTCTTT
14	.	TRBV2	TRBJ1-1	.	CASRLQGPNTEAFF	TGTGCCAGCAGGCTACAGGGCCCGAACACTGAAGCTTTCTTT
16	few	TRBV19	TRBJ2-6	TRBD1	CASSTLQGAGANVLTF	TGTGCCAGTAGTACCCTACAGGGGGCTGGGGCCAACGTCCTGACTTTC
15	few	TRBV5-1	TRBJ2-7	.	CASSANLYGNYEQYF	TGCGCCAGCAGCGCAAACCTCTACGGGAACTACGAGCAGTACTTC
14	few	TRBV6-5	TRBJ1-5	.	CASSPRRVNQPQHF	TGTGCCAGCAGTCCGCGCCGAGTAAATCAGCCCCAGCATTTT
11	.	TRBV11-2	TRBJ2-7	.	CASSSQVEQYF	TGTGCCAGCAGCTCCCAGGTGGAGCAGTACTTC
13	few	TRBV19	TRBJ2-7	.	CASSKGVLGEQYF	TGTGCCAGTAGTAAGGGGGTATTGGGCGAGCAGTACTTC
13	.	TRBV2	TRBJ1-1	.	CASELALNTEAFF	TGTGCCAGCGAGTTAGCCCTGAACACTGAAGCTTTCTTT
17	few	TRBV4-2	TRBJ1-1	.	CASSSGTQGIVDTEAFF	TGTGCCAGCAGCTCTGGAACGCAGGGGATAGTGGACACTGAAGCTTTCTTT
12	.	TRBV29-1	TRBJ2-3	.	CSVTASTDTQYF	TGCAGCGTAACAGCTAGCACAGATACGCAGTATTTT
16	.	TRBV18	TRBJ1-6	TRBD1	CASSPPRQGINSPLHF	TGTGCCAGCTCACCACCGAGACAGGGGATTAATTCACCCCTCCACTTT
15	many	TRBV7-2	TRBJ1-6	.	CASSLAGGVGSPLHF	TGTGCCAGCAGCTTAGCAGGGGGGGTAGGCTCACCCCTCCACTTT
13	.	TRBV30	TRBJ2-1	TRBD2	CAWTSGNRGEQFF	TGTGCCTGGACTAGCGGGAATCGCGGTGAGCAGTTCTTC
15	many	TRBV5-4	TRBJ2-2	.	CASRPDRANTGELFF	TGTGCCAGCAGACCTGACAGAGCGAACACCGGGGAGCTGTTTTTT
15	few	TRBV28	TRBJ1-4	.	CASSSEGVGGEKLFF	TGTGCCAGCAGCTCCGAGGGAGTCGGGGGTGAAAAACTGTTTTTT
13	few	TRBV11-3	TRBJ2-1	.	CASSPQQISEQFF	TGTGCCAGCAGCCCACAACAGATTTCTGAGCAGTTCTTC
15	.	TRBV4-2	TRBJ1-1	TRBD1	CASSQGQGRNTEAFF	TGTGCCAGCAGCCAAGGACAGGGTAGAAACACTGAAGCTTTCTTT
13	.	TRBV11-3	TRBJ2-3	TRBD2	CASSLEAGGGQYF	TGTGCCAGCAGCTTAGAGGCGGGAGGCGGGCAGTATTTT
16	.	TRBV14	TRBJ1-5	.	CASLGRPLYSNQPQHF	TGTGCCAGCCTGGGGCGGCCGCTTTATAGCAATCAGCCCCAGCATTTT
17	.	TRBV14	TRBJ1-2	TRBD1	CASSQTGTGQINYGYTF	TGTGCCAGCAGCCAGACGGGAACGGGACAGATCAATTATGGCTACACCTTC
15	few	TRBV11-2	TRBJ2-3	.	CASSLVGAPTDTQYF	TGTGCCAGCAGCTTAGTAGGAGCCCCCACAGATACGCAGTATTTT
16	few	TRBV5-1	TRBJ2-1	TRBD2	CASSRNPGGGENEQFF	TGCGCCAGCAGCCGGAATCCGGGAGGGGGGGAAAATGAGCAGTTCTTC
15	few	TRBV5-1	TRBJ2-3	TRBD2	CASLLAGGPTSTQYF	TGCGCCAGCCTCTTAGCGGGGGGGCCGACAAGTACGCAGTATTTT
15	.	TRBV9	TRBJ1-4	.	CASSVSTHADEKLFF	TGTGCCAGCAGCGTATCTACGCACGCGGATGAAAAACTGTTTTTT
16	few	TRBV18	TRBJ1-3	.	CASSPVDSYSGNTIYF	TGTGCCAGCTCACCAGTTGACAGTTACTCTGGAAACACCATATATTTT
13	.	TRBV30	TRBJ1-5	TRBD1	CAWDRGFNQPQHF	TGTGCCTGGGACAGGGGATTTAATCAGCCCCAGCATTTT
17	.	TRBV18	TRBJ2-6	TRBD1	CASSQGQGPSGANVLTF	TGTGCCAGCTCACAGGGACAGGGCCCATCTGGGGCCAACGTCCTGACTTTC
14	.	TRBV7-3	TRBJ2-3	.	CASSVQGGPDTQYF	TGTGCCAGCAGCGTACAGGGTGGCCCAGATACGCAGTATTTT
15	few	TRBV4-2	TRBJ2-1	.	CASSHVKRAHNEQFF	TGTGCCAGCAGCCATGTGAAGAGGGCGCACAATGAGCAGTTCTTC
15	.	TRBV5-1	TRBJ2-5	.	CASSRRDTIQETQYF	TGCGCCAGCAGCCGAAGGGACACGATCCAAGAGACCCAGTACTTC
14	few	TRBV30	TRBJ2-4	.	CAWSVGQGLNIQYF	TGTGCCTGGAGTGTAGGGCAGGGCCTGAACATTCAGTACTTC
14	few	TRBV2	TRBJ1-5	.	CASSWTDSNQPQHF	TGTGCCAGCAGTTGGACAGATAGCAATCAGCCCCAGCATTTT
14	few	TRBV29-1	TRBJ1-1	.	CSVEGWLFNTEAFF	TGCAGCGTCGAGGGATGGTTATTTAACACTGAAGCTTTCTTT
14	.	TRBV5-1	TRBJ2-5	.	CASSLGTLGETQYF	TGCGCCAGCAGCTTGGGTACGCTAGGAGAGACCCAGTACTTC
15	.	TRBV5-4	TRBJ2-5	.	CASSGQGGVKETQYF	TGTGCCAGCAGCGGGCAGGGGGGAGTAAAAGAGACCCAGTACTTC